A selection of T cell receptor beta chains follows, all from one sample in a study of response to subunit inactivated influenza vaccine. TCRdb re-called the RT-PCR reads with MiXCR, one entry per CDR3 protein. The data hold 500,000 to 650,000 distinct CDR3 sequences, with less than 8% observed a single time. Sequences were derived from PBMCs from blood, sampled 23 to 25 months after vaccination. These receptors came from a man between 50 and 69 years old who received an inactivated influenza vaccine. CDR3s include the opening cysteine and the closing phenylalanine or tryptophan. D genes are given only for firm matches. A row's size may be missing; if present it is once, few, many or a size class.

>many|TRBV6-1|TRBD1|TRBJ2-1|15
CASSAPGGGYNEQFF
TGTGCCAGCAGTGCGCCAGGGGGCGGCTACAATGAGCAGTTCTTC
>NA|TRBV6-2/TRBV6-3|NA|TRBJ2-4|12
CASKSLQNIQYF
TGTGCCAGTAAAAGCCTACAAAACATTCAGTACTTC
>few|TRBV19|TRBD2|TRBJ2-7|16
CASSARTSGVSYEQYF
TGTGCCAGTAGTGCCCGGACTAGCGGGGTTTCCTACGAGCAGTACTTC
>many|TRBV14|NA|TRBJ2-7|13
CASSQGGIYEQYF
TGTGCCAGCAGCCAAGGGGGGATCTACGAGCAGTACTTC
>NA|TRBV20-1|NA|TRBJ2-1|17
CCARAYNSRTDPNEQFF
TGCTGTGCTAGGGCCTACAATAGTCGTACGGACCCAAATGAGCAGTTCTTC
>few|TRBV10-3|NA|TRBJ2-2|14
CAIRDLGGTGELFF
TGTGCCATCAGGGACTTGGGCGGCACCGGGGAGCTGTTTTTT
>few|TRBV20-1|TRBD1|TRBJ1-4|13
CSAERTGAEKLFF
TGCAGTGCCGAGAGGACAGGGGCCGAAAAACTGTTTTTT
>NA|TRBV20-1|NA|TRBJ2-3|15
CSARDWRATTDTQYF
TGCAGTGCTAGAGATTGGCGGGCGACCACAGATACGCAGTATTTT
>NA|TRBV7-6|NA|TRBJ2-5|12
CASSLWRETQYF
TGTGCCAGCAGCTTATGGAGAGAGACCCAGTACTTC
>many|TRBV20-1|NA|TRBJ2-3|16
CSAEDGTKDITDTQYF
TGCAGTGCAGAGGACGGGACAAAAGATATAACAGATACGCAGTATTTT
>NA|TRBV20-1|TRBD2|TRBJ2-1|14
CSSRGLVAVNEQFF
TGCAGCTCCCGGGGACTAGTAGCCGTAAATGAGCAGTTCTTC
>NA|TRBV28|TRBD1|TRBJ1-2|13
CASRTGGMVGYTF
TGTGCCAGTCGGACAGGCGGCATGGTCGGCTACACCTTC
>many|TRBV18|TRBD1|TRBJ2-5|15
CASSPPGQQKETQYF
TGTGCCAGCTCACCTCCGGGACAGCAAAAAGAGACCCAGTACTTC
>NA|TRBV7-6|NA|TRBJ2-5|15
CASSLGQGNQETQYF
TGTGCCAGCAGCTTAGGGCAGGGTAACCAAGAGACCCAGTACTTC
>NA|TRBV5-1|TRBD2|TRBJ2-1|18
CASSSYGTSGSSYNEQFF
TGCGCCAGCAGCTCTTACGGGACTAGCGGGAGCTCCTACAATGAGCAGTTCTTC
>NA|TRBV7-2|NA|TRBJ2-5|13
CASSRVGGGTQYF
TGTGCCAGCAGCCGCGTTGGGGGTGGGACCCAGTACTTC
>NA|TRBV7-2|TRBD2|TRBJ2-5|13
CASSLTSAETQYF
TGTGCCAGCAGCTTGACTAGCGCGGAGACCCAGTACTTC
>NA|TRBV12-3/TRBV12-4|NA|TRBJ2-7|14
CASSTRGSSYEQYF
TGTGCCAGCAGTACTCGGGGCAGCTCATACGAGCAGTACTTC
>NA|TRBV29-1|NA|TRBJ1-1|13
CSVEISRGTEAFF
TGCAGCGTTGAAATCAGTCGTGGCACTGAAGCTTTCTTT
>many|TRBV5-1|TRBD1|TRBJ2-2|15
CASSLSGQGPGELFF
TGCGCCAGCAGCCTTTCGGGACAGGGACCCGGGGAGCTGTTTTTT
>many|TRBV5-1|NA|TRBJ2-1|15
CASSLAGVSYNEQFF
TGCGCCAGCAGCTTGGCGGGTGTGTCCTACAATGAGCAGTTCTTC
>NA|TRBV6-5|TRBD2|TRBJ2-3|18
CASSYPPFGGRGTDTQYF
TGTGCCAGCAGTTACCCCCCCTTCGGCGGGAGGGGCACAGATACGCAGTATTTT
>NA|TRBV29-1|TRBD2|TRBJ2-2|14
CRVDPTSGAGELFF
TGCAGAGTTGATCCGACTAGCGGAGCCGGGGAGCTGTTTTTT
>NA|TRBV9|TRBD2|TRBJ2-1|17
CASSVREGRPGNDEQFF
TGTGCCAGCAGCGTAAGGGAGGGTCGTCCCGGGAACGATGAGCAGTTCTTC
>many|TRBV6-2/TRBV6-3|NA|TRBJ2-7|13
CATRGIPNYEQYF
TGTGCCACGCGTGGGATTCCAAACTACGAGCAGTACTTC
>NA|TRBV29-1|NA|TRBJ1-1|13
CSAWVHLNTEAFF
TGCAGCGCCTGGGTACATTTGAACACTGAAGCTTTCTTT
>NA|TRBV7-9|NA|TRBJ2-5|14
CASRRTGAQETQYF
TGTGCCAGCAGGAGAACGGGGGCCCAAGAGACCCAGTACTTC
>few|TRBV20-1|NA|TRBJ2-5|14
CSARAPGVQETQYF
TGCAGTGCTAGAGCCCCGGGGGTACAAGAGACCCAGTACTTC
>few|TRBV5-4|NA|TRBJ2-3|17
CASSGGVSSASTDTQYF
TGTGCCAGCAGCGGAGGGGTTTCTAGCGCGAGCACAGATACGCAGTATTTT
>NA|TRBV12-3/TRBV12-4|NA|TRBJ2-3|15
CASTDNRLRTDTQYF
TGTGCCAGCACCGACAACAGGTTACGCACAGATACGCAGTATTTT
>NA|TRBV3-1|TRBD2|TRBJ2-5|15
CASSHWTSGGETQYF
TGTGCCAGCAGCCATTGGACTAGCGGAGGGGAGACCCAGTACTTC
>NA|TRBV20-1|NA|TRBJ2-1|15
CSANTPGRPYNEQFF
TGCAGTGCTAACACACCGGGACGCCCATACAATGAGCAGTTCTTC
>few|TRBV11-2|TRBD1|TRBJ1-5|15
CASSAGTVDNQPQHF
TGTGCCAGCAGCGCAGGGACAGTTGACAATCAGCCCCAGCATTTT
>many|TRBV5-5|NA|TRBJ2-3|14
CASSLGTGGDTQYF
TGTGCCAGCAGCTTGGGGACCGGCGGAGATACGCAGTATTTT
>many|TRBV5-1|NA|TRBJ1-2|13
CASSPDTNWDYTF
TGCGCCAGCAGCCCCGATACAAACTGGGACTACACCTTC
>NA|TRBV18|NA|TRBJ2-7|15
CASSPPKGTPYEQYF
TGTGCCAGCTCACCACCGAAGGGTACTCCGTACGAGCAGTACTTC
>many|TRBV5-1|TRBD2|TRBJ2-5|15
CASSPGLAGVKTQYF
TGCGCCAGCAGCCCTGGACTAGCGGGGGTCAAGACCCAGTACTTC
>few|TRBV24-1|TRBD1|TRBJ1-5|18
CATSDSRQGDLFSQPQHF
TGTGCCACCAGTGATTCAAGACAGGGGGATTTATTTAGTCAGCCCCAGCATTTT
>few|TRBV10-3|TRBD2|TRBJ2-7|13
CAISSGLAYEQYF
TGTGCCATCAGCTCGGGACTAGCTTACGAGCAGTACTTC
>NA|TRBV5-1|TRBD1|TRBJ2-1|16
CASSPNRDRGRNEQFF
TGCGCCAGCAGCCCAAACCGGGACAGGGGGCGTAATGAGCAGTTCTTC
>NA|TRBV20-1|NA|TRBJ2-1|20
CSALRHTGLAWRDSYNEQFF
TGCAGTGCCCTACGACACACAGGGCTGGCTTGGCGGGACTCCTACAATGAGCAGTTCTTC
>NA|TRBV20-1|TRBD2|TRBJ2-3|15
CSAMGLAGYTDTQYF
TGCAGTGCTATGGGACTAGCGGGATACACAGATACGCAGTATTTT
>NA|TRBV7-2|NA|TRBJ2-3|15
CASSFGLGNTDTQYF
TGTGCCAGCAGCTTCGGATTAGGAAACACAGATACGCAGTATTTT
>NA|TRBV4-2|NA|TRBJ2-7|17
CASSQDTEQRSSYEQYF
TGTGCCAGCAGCCAAGATACCGAACAGCGGAGCTCCTACGAGCAGTACTTC
>many|TRBV5-5|NA|TRBJ2-5|14
CASSLERVQETQYF
TGTGCCAGCAGCCTGGAGAGGGTCCAAGAGACCCAGTACTTC
>many|TRBV15|TRBD2|TRBJ2-1|16
CATSRGGGRARLEQFF
TGTGCCACCAGCAGAGGAGGTGGGAGGGCCCGTCTTGAGCAGTTCTTC
>NA|TRBV11-2|TRBD2|TRBJ2-7|16
CASSPTSGGYTYEQYF
TGTGCCAGCAGCCCGACTAGCGGGGGGTATACCTACGAGCAGTACTTC
>NA|TRBV29-1|TRBD1|TRBJ2-4|12
CSVRQGVDIQYF
TGCAGCGTTCGACAGGGAGTTGACATTCAGTACTTC
>many|TRBV6-1|NA|TRBJ2-7|14
CASSVRWGVDEQYF
TGTGCCAGCAGTGTTAGATGGGGGGTCGACGAGCAGTACTTC
>few|TRBV3-1|NA|TRBJ2-7|12
CASSSFSYEQYF
TGTGCCAGCAGCTCCTTCTCCTACGAGCAGTACTTC
>few|TRBV30|NA|TRBJ2-6|15
CAWSVPGGWANVLTF
TGTGCCTGGAGTGTACCTGGGGGCTGGGCCAACGTCCTGACTTTC